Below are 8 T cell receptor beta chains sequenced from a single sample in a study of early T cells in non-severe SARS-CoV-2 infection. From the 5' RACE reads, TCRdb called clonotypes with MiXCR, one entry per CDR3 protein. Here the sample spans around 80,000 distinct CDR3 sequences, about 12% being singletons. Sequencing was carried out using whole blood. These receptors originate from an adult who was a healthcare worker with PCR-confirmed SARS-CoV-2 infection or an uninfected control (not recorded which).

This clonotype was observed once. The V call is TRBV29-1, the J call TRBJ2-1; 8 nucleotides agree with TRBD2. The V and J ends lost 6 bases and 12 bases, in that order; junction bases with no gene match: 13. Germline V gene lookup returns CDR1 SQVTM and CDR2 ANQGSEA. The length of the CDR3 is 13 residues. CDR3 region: CSVGELAVFGQFF. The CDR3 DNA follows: TGCAGCGTAGGTGAACTAGCGGTGTTTGGGCAGTTCTTC.

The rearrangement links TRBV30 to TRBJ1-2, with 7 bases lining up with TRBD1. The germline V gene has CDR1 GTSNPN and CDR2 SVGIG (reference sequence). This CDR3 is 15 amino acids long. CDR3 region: CVFRDRGRSSYGYTF. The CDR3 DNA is TGTGTCTTCCGGGACAGAGGACGATCCTCCTATGGCTACACCTTC.

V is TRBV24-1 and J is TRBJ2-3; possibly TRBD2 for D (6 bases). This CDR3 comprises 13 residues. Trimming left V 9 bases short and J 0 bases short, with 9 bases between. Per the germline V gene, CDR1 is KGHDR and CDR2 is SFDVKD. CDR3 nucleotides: TGTGCCACCTCGGAGGGTAGCACAGATACGCAGTATTTT. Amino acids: CATSEGSTDTQYF.

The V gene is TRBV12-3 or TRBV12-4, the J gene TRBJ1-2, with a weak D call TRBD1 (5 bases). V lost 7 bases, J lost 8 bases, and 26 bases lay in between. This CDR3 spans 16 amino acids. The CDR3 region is CASKGQGRTLGIGYTF. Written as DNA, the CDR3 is TGTGCCAGCAAGGGGCAAGGCAGAACCCTGGGTATCGGCTACACCTTC.

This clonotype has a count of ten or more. The CDR3 region has the DNA TGCGCCAGCAGCTTGGCCGGGGAGATGAACACTGAAGCTTTCTTT. Its translation: CASSLAGEMNTEAFF. This sequence joins TRBV5-1 and TRBJ1-1, with D uncertain. The CDR3 covers 15 residues. Germline values: CDR1 SGHRS, CDR2 YFSETQ. The ends were cut back, 0 bases at V and 0 bases at J, with 9 bases in the middle.

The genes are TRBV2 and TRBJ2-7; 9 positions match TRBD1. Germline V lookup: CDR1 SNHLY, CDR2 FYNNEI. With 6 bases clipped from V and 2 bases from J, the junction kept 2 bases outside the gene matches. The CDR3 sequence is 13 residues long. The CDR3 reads CASRRDRAYEQYF. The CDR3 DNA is TGTGCCAGCAGACGGGACAGGGCCTACGAGCAGTACTTC.

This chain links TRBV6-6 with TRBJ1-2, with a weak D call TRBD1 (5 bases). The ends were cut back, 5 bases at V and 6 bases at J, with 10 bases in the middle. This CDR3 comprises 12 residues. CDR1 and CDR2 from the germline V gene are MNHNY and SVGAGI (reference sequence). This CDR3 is CASSPPRDGYTF. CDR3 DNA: TGTGCCAGCAGTCCCCCCAGGGATGGCTACACCTTC.

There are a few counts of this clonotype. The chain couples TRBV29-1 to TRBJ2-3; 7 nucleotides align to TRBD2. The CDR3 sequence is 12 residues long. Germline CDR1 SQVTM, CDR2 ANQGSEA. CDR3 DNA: TGCTCCCGGGCGGGAGAAGGAGATACGCAGTATTTT. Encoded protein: CSRAGEGDTQYF.